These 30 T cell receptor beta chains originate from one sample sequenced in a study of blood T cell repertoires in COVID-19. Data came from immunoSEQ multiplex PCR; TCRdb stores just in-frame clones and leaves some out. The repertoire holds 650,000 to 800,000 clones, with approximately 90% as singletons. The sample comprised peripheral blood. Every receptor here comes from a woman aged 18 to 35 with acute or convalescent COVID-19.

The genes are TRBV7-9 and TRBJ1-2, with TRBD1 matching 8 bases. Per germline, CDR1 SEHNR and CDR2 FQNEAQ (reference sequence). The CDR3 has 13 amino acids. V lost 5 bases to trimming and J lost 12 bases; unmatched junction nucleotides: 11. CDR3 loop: CASSRQGQKRDTF. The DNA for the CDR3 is TGTGCCAGCAGCCGACAGGGGCAAAAACGCGACACCTTC.

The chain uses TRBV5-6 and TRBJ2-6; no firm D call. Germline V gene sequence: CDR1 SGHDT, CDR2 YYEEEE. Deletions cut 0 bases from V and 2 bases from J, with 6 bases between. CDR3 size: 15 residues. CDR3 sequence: CASSLGAAGANVLTF. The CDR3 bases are TGTGCCAGCAGCTTGGGGGCAGCTGGGGCCAACGTCCTGACTTTC.

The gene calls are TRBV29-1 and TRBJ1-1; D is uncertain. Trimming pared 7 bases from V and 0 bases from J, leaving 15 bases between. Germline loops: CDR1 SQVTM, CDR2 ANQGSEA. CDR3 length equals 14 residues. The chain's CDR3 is CSAVVQVMNTEAFF. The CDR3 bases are TGCAGCGCCGTCGTACAAGTCATGAACACTGAAGCTTTCTTT.

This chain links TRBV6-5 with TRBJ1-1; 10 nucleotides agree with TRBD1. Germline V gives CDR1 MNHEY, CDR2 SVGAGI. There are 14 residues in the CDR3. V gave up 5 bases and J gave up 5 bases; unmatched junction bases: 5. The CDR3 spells CASSPGQGRTEAFF. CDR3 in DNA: TGTGCCAGCAGTCCGGGACAGGGGCGGACTGAAGCTTTCTTT.

CDR3 sequence (DNA): TGTGCCAGCAGCTTAGGGACAGGCGACGGGGACGAGCAGTACTTC. This sequence encodes CASSLGTGDGDEQYF. The chain is built from TRBV7-6 and TRBJ2-7, with 7 bases identical to TRBD1. J was trimmed by 5 bases and V by 1 base; bases with no gene match: 8. In germline, CDR1 is SGHVS, CDR2 FNYEAQ. The CDR3 has 15 amino acids.

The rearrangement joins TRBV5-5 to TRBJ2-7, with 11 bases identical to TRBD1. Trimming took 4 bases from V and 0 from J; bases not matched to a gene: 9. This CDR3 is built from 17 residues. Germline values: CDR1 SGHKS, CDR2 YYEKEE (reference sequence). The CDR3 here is CASSPDRGLYLSYEQYF. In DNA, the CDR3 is TGTGCCAGCAGCCCGGACAGGGGGCTCTACCTCTCCTACGAGCAGTACTTC.

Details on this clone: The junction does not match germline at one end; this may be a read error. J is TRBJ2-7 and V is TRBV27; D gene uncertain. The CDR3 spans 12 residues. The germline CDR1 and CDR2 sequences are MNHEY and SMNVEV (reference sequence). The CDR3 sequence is CASSLRPAPRDF. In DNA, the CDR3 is TGTGCCAGCAGTTTACGGCCGGCTCCACGGGACTTC.

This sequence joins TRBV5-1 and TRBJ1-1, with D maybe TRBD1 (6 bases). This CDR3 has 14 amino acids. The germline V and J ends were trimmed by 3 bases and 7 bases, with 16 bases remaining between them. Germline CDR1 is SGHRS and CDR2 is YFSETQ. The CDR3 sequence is CASSSPTRGSEAFF. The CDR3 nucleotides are TGCGCCAGCAGCTCCCCGACCAGGGGTAGTGAAGCTTTCTTT.

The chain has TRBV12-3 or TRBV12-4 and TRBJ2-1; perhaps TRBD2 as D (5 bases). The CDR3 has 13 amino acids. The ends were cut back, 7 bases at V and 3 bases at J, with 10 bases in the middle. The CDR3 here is CASNRDLYNEQFF. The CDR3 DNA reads TGTGCCAGCAACCGGGATCTCTACAATGAGCAGTTCTTC.

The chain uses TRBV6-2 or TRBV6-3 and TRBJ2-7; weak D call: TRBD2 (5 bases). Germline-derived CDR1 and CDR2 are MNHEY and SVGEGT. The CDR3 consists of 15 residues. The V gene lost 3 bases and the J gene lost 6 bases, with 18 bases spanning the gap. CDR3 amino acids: CASSYSGLPLGEQYF. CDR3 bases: TGTGCCAGCAGTTATAGTGGACTCCCCTTGGGCGAGCAGTACTTC.

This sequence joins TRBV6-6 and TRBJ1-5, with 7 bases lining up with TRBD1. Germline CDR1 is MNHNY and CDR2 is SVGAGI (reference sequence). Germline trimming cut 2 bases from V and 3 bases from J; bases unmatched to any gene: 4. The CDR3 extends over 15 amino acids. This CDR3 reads CASSYDRAANQPQHF. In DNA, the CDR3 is TGTGCCAGCAGTTACGACAGGGCGGCCAATCAGCCCCAGCATTTT.

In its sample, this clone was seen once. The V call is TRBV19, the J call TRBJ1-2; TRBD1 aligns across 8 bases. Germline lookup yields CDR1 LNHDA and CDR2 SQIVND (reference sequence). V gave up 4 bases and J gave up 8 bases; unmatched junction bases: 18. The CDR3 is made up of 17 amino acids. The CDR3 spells CASSTPSQTGERGGYTF. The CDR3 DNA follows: TGTGCCAGTAGTACCCCATCTCAGACAGGGGAAAGAGGAGGCTACACCTTC.

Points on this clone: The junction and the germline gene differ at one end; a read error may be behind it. CDR3 in DNA: TGCAGCGGGCGGACAGGGTACGTGCAGTACTTC. This gives the protein CSGRTGYVQYF. The chain combines TRBV29-1 with TRBJ2-7; 8 nucleotides agree with TRBD1. This CDR3 is built from 11 residues. The germline V gene has CDR1 SQVTM and CDR2 ANQGSEA.

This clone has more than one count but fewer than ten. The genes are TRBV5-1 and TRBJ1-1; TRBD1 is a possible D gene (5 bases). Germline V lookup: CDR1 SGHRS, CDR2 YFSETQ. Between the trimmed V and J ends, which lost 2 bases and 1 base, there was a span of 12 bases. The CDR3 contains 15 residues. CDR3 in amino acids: CASSLRQGTNTEAFF. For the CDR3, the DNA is TGCGCCAGCAGCTTAAGGCAGGGCACGAACACTGAAGCTTTCTTT.

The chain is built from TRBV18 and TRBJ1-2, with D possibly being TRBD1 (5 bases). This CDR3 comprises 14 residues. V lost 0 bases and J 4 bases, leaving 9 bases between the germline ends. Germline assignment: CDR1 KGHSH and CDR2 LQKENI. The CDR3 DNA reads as TGTGCCAGCTCACCACCGGGGCAGTTCTATGGCTACACCTTC. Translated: CASSPPGQFYGYTF.

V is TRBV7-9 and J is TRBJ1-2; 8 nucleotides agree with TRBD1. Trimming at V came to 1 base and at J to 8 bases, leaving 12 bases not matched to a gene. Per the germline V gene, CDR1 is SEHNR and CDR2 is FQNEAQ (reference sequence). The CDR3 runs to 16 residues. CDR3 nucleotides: TGTGCCAGCAGCTTAGACACCGGGACAGGCCGAGGGGGCTACACCTTC. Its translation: CASSLDTGTGRGGYTF.

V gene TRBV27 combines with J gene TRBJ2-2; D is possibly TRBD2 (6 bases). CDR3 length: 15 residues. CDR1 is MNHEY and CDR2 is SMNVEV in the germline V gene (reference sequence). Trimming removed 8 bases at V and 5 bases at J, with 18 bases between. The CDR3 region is CASGGLYGYTGELFF. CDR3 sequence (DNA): TGTGCCAGCGGGGGGTTATATGGGTATACCGGGGAGCTGTTTTTT.

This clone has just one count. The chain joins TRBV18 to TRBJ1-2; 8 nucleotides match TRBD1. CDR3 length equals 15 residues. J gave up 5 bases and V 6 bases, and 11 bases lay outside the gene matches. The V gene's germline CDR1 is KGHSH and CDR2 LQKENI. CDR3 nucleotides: TGTGCCAGCTCGACCTCCGGACAGGGTATTTATGGCTACACCTTC. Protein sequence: CASSTSGQGIYGYTF.

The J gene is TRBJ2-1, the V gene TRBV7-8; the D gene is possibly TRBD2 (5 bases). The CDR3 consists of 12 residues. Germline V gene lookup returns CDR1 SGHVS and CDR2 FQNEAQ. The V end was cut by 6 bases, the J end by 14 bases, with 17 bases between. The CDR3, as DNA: TGTGCCAGCAGGGGATCGCGGGCCCAAGAGTTCTTC. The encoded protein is CASRGSRAQEFF.

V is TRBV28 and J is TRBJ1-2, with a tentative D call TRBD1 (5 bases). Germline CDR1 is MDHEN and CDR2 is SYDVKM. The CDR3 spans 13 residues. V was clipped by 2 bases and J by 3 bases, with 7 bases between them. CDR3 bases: TGTGCCAGCAGTTTAACGGGGGACTATGGCTACACCTTC. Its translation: CASSLTGDYGYTF.

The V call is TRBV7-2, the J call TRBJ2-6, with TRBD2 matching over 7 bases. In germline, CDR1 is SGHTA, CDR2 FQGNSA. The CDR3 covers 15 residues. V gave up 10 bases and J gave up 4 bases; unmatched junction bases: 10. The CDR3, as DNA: TGTGCCACCACCCCGGGGGGAGGAGGGGCCAACGTCCTGACTTTC. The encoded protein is CATTPGGGGANVLTF.

CDR3 residues: CASSPTKTGPWAGDEQFF. CDR3 coding DNA: TGTGCCAGCAGCCCAACGAAGACAGGACCCTGGGCTGGAGATGAGCAGTTCTTC. The gene calls are TRBV7-2 and TRBJ2-1, with a possible D match to TRBD1 (6 bases). This CDR3 is 18 amino acids long. In germline, CDR1 is SGHTA, CDR2 FQGNSA. Trimming left V 5 bases short and J 8 bases short, with 28 bases between.

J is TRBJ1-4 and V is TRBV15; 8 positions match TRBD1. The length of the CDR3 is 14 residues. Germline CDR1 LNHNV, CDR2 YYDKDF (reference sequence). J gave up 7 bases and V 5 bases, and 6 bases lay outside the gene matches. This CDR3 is CATSSDRGGEKLFF. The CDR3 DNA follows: TGTGCCACCAGCTCCGACAGGGGCGGTGAAAAACTGTTTTTT.

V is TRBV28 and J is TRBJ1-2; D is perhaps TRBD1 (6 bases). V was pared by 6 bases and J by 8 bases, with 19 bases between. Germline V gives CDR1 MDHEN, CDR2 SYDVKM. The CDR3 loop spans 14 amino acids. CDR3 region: CASSAPPQGKGYTF. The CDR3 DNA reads TGTGCCAGCAGCGCTCCCCCCCAGGGGAAGGGCTACACCTTC.

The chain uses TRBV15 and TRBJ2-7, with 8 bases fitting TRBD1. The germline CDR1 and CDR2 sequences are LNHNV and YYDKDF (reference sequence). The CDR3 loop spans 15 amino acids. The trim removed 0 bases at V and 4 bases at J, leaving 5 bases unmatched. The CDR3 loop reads CATSRESGGYYEQYF. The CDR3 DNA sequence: TGTGCCACCAGCAGAGAGTCAGGGGGCTATTACGAGCAGTACTTC.

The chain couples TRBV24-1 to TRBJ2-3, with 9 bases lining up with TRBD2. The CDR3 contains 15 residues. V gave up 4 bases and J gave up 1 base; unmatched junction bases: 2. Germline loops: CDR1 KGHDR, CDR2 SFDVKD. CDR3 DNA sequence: TGTGCCACCAGTGACGCGGGGGGGCGCACAGATACGCAGTATTTT. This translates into CATSDAGGRTDTQYF.

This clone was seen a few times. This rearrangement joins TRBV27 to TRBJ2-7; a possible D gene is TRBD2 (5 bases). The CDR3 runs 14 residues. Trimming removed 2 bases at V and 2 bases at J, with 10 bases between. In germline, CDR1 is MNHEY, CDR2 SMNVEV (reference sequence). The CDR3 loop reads CASSLVEGTYEQYF. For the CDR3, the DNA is TGTGCCAGCAGTTTAGTCGAGGGAACCTACGAGCAGTACTTC.

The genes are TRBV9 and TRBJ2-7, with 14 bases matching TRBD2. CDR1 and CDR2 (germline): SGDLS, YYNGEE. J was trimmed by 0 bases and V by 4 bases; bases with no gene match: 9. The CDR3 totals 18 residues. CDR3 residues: CASSPSWTSGGRSYEQYF. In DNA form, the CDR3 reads TGTGCCAGCAGCCCCTCCTGGACTAGCGGGGGGCGCTCCTACGAGCAGTACTTC.

The CDR3 bases are TGTGCCAGCAGTTTAAGGCAGGGGGCCGGTGAGCAGTTCTTC. It is translated as CASSLRQGAGEQFF. This chain connects TRBV28 to TRBJ2-1; 8 bases align to TRBD1. Germline V gene data show CDR1 as MDHEN and CDR2 as SYDVKM. The CDR3 extends over 14 amino acids. V lost 2 bases and J lost 9; bases outside the gene matches: 6.

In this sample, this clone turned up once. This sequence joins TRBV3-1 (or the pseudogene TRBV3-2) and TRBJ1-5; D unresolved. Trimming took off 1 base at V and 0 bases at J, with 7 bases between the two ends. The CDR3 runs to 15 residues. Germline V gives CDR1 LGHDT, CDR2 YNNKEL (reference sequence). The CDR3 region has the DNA TGTGCCAGCAGCCAAGGACTACCTAGCAATCAGCCCCAGCATTTT. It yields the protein CASSQGLPSNQPQHF.